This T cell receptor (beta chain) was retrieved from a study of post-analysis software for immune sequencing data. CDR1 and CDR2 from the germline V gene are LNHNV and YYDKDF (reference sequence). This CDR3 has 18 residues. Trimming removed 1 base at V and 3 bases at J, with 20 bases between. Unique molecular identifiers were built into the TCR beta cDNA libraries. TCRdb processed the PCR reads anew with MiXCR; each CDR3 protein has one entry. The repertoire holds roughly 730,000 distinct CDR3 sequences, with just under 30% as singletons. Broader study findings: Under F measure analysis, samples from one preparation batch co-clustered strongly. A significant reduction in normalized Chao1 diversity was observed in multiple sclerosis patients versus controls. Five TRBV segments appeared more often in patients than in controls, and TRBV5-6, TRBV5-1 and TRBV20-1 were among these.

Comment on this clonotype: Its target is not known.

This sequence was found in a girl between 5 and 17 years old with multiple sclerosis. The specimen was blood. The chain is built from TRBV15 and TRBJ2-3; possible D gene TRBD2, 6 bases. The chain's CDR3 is CATSRAKSGTSITDTQYF. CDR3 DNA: TGTGCCACCAGCAGAGCAAAATCCGGGACTTCCATAACAGATACGCAGTATTTT.